This T cell receptor beta chain is from a study of T-cell memory formation after mild COVID-19. Via MiXCR, TCRdb re-called the 5' RACE reads, giving one row per CDR3 protein. The table includes 300,000 to 400,000 distinct CDR3 sequences, approximately 15% detected once. The CDR3 runs 13 residues. Germline CDR1 reads MDHEN; CDR2 reads SYDVKM. V lost 6 bases and J lost 6, with 12 bases in between. This clonotype was seen a few times. This sequence joins TRBV28 and TRBJ2-1; unclear D gene. The sequencing input was PBMCs or a T cell subset sorted from them (not recorded which). This sequence originates from a man aged 18 to 29 who had mild COVID-19 (a few samples of this study predate the infection). Cell type and time point are not known. The CDR3 DNA is TGTGCCAGCAGGTTCCCGCTCAGCAATGAGCAGTTCTTC. Translating gives CASRFPLSNEQFF.